These T cell receptor beta chains were read from a single sample in a study of blood T cell repertoires in COVID-19. The repertoire was sequenced with immunoSEQ multiplex PCR; TCRdb's copy has only in-frame clones and lacks some. The sample has 240,000 or so clones, 82% seen once. The sequencing input was peripheral blood. The receptors were gathered from a woman younger than 30 with acute or convalescent COVID-19. Each CDR3 is given with its conserved first and last residue. Fields, in order: V gene, D gene, clone size, J gene, CDR3 protein, CDR3 DNA. The D gene is left open where the match is weak. Some rows have no size entry. The others give once, few or many, or a class for an expanded clone.

>TRBV5-4|NA|NA|TRBJ2-7
CASSLESAYEQYF
TGTGCCAGCAGCTTGGAATCGGCCTACGAGCAGTACTTC
>TRBV29-1|NA|NA|TRBJ2-3
CSVENRLADTQYF
TGCAGCGTTGAAAACAGGTTGGCAGATACGCAGTATTTT
>TRBV30|TRBD1|NA|TRBJ1-1
CAWSTKPGQGSAEAFF
TGTGCCTGGAGTACTAAACCGGGACAGGGGTCGGCTGAAGCTTTCTTT
>TRBV11-2|NA|once|TRBJ1-2
CASSQGNYGYTF
TGTGCCAGCAGCCAGGGAAACTATGGCTACACCTTC
>TRBV27|TRBD1|NA|TRBJ1-1
CASSYEGGDRTGDFEAFF
TGTGCCAGCAGTTACGAGGGTGGGGATCGCACAGGGGATTTTGAAGCTTTCTTT
>TRBV28|TRBD2|NA|TRBJ2-5
CASSLASGRRRWQETQYF
TGTGCCAGCAGTTTGGCTAGCGGGAGAAGAAGGTGGCAAGAGACCCAGTACTTC
>TRBV5-4|TRBD2|NA|TRBJ2-1
CASTNSGSRVSEQFF
TGTGCCAGCACCAATAGCGGGAGTAGGGTCAGTGAGCAGTTCTTC
>TRBV4-3|TRBD1|few|TRBJ1-6
CASSQDPRQGASPLHF
TGCGCCAGCAGCCAAGATCCGCGGCAGGGGGCATCACCCCTCCACTTT
>TRBV5-4|TRBD2|NA|TRBJ2-1
CASSLLAGDEQFF
TGTGCCAGCAGCTTACTAGCGGGAGATGAGCAGTTCTTC
>TRBV7-9|TRBD2|NA|TRBJ2-1
CASSLGLAGLYNEQFF
TGTGCCAGCAGCTTAGGGCTAGCGGGTCTCTACAATGAGCAGTTCTTC
>TRBV28|NA|NA|TRBJ1-1
CASSPRVTKNTEAFF
TGTGCCAGCAGCCCCAGGGTCACTAAAAACACTGAAGCTTTCTTT
>TRBV18|NA|NA|TRBJ1-4
CASSPLQGKNEKLFF
TGTGCCAGCTCACCGCTACAGGGAAAGAATGAAAAACTGTTTTTT
>TRBV4-1|TRBD2|NA|TRBJ2-5
CASSQALAGGRETQYF
TGCGCCAGCAGCCAGGCACTAGCGGGAGGGAGGGAGACCCAGTACTTC
>TRBV27|NA|NA|TRBJ1-5
CASRGALAVGGNQPQHF
TGTGCCAGCAGGGGAGCCCTGGCAGTCGGGGGCAATCAGCCCCAGCATTTT
>TRBV7-9|NA|NA|TRBJ2-5
CASSFHSQETQYF
TGTGCCAGCAGCTTCCATAGCCAAGAGACCCAGTACTTC
>TRBV7-9|TRBD2|NA|TRBJ2-3
CASSPLGSGSLDTQYF
TGTGCCAGCAGCCCCCTGGGTAGCGGGAGTTTAGATACGCAGTATTTT
>TRBV15|NA|once|TRBJ2-1
CATSREGAGWDEQFF
TGTGCCACCAGCAGAGAGGGGGCAGGGTGGGATGAGCAGTTCTTC
>TRBV7-2|TRBD1|NA|TRBJ1-1
CASSLGRQGAGTEAFF
TGTGCCAGCAGCTTAGGGAGACAGGGGGCGGGCACTGAAGCTTTCTTT
>TRBV5-1|NA|NA|TRBJ2-3
CASRLGGQTTDTQYF
TGCGCCAGCAGGTTGGGGGGACAGACCACAGATACGCAGTATTTT
>TRBV19|TRBD1|NA|TRBJ1-1
CASSAPGQGNTEAFF
TGTGCCAGTAGTGCACCGGGACAGGGGAACACTGAAGCTTTCTTT
>TRBV18|NA|NA|TRBJ2-5
CASSPLTETQYF
TGTGCCAGCTCACCTCTAACAGAGACCCAGTACTTC
>TRBV15|NA|few|TRBJ1-6
CATSGRTVSSYNSPLHF
TGTGCCACCAGCGGGCGGACAGTAAGCTCCTATAATTCACCCCTCCACTTT
>TRBV9|TRBD1|few|TRBJ1-1
CASSVGDRNTEAFF
TGTGCCAGCAGCGTGGGGGACAGGAACACTGAAGCTTTCTTT
>TRBV5-1|NA|NA|TRBJ1-2
CASSLEDLGSYGYTF
TGCGCCAGCAGCTTGGAAGATCTCGGGAGCTATGGCTACACCTTC
>TRBV6-2/TRBV6-3|NA|NA|TRBJ1-5
CASSSGVSGQPQHF
TGTGCCAGCAGTTCGGGGGTCTCGGGTCAGCCCCAGCATTTT
>TRBV30|NA|NA|TRBJ2-3
CAWSETGWGTDTQYF
TGTGCCTGGAGCGAAACAGGGTGGGGGACAGATACGCAGTATTTT
>TRBV19|NA|NA|TRBJ2-1
CASSRQGGGLYNEQFF
TGTGCCAGTAGTAGACAGGGTGGGGGGCTCTACAATGAGCAGTTCTTC
>TRBV18|TRBD2|few|TRBJ2-1
CASSSRWTSGRINEQFF
TGTGCCAGCTCATCACGATGGACTAGCGGGAGGATCAATGAGCAGTTCTTC
>TRBV3-1/TRBV3-2|TRBD2|NA|TRBJ2-3
CASSQDVGTSGMTDTQYF
TGTGCCAGCAGCCAAGACGTTGGGACTAGCGGGATGACAGATACGCAGTATTTT
>TRBV7-9|NA|NA|TRBJ1-5
CASSLEVGRPQHF
TGTGCCAGCAGTCTAGAGGTCGGTAGGCCCCAGCATTTT
>TRBV9|TRBD1|NA|TRBJ2-7
CASSVAGGLDEQYF
TGTGCCAGCAGCGTAGCAGGGGGCCTAGACGAGCAGTACTTC
>TRBV7-6|NA|NA|TRBJ2-3
CASSLRGSGLTDTQYF
TGTGCCAGCAGCTTAAGGGGGAGTGGGCTCACAGATACGCAGTATTTT
>TRBV5-1|TRBD1|NA|TRBJ1-2
CASSLGQGASGNYGYTF
TGCGCCAGCAGCCTAGGACAGGGGGCGTCCGGCAACTATGGCTACACCTTC
>TRBV4-2|TRBD1|NA|TRBJ1-2
CASSQVQGAPGYGYTF
TGTGCCAGCAGCCAAGTTCAGGGGGCGCCCGGCTATGGCTACACCTTC
>TRBV4-1|TRBD2|NA|TRBJ2-7
CASSQGGSGSRYEQYF
TGCGCCAGCAGCCAAGGGGGAAGCGGGAGTAGATACGAGCAGTACTTC
>TRBV18|TRBD1|NA|TRBJ2-7
CASSPPRQGFSYEQYF
TGTGCCAGCTCACCACCCCGACAGGGGTTCAGCTACGAGCAGTACTTC
>TRBV6-2/TRBV6-3|NA|NA|TRBJ1-5
CASSPLNRNQPQHF
TGTGCCAGCAGCCCCCTGAACAGAAATCAGCCCCAGCATTTT
>TRBV3-1/TRBV3-2|NA|NA|TRBJ1-5
CASSQGVLPQHF
TGTGCCAGCAGCCAAGGAGTCCTTCCCCAGCATTTT